The T cell receptor (beta chain) under discussion was sequenced for a study of OX40 agonist ivuxolimab in advanced cancers. Overall study context: Patients received ivuxolimab, an intravenous treatment, every 2 weeks at 0.01 to 10 mg/kg. One patient with hepatocellular carcinoma and two with cutaneous melanoma, three in all, had partial responses. Among those enrolled, mean age was 60 years (range about 23 to 79) and approximately 83% were male.

People who had autoimmune disease history or systemic immunosuppression were excluded. This CDR3 has 14 residues. Germline CDR1 is LGHNA and CDR2 is YNFKEQ. The ends were cut back, 0 bases at V and 6 bases at J, with 12 bases in the middle. Sequencing was performed with immunoSEQ multiplex PCR; in TCRdb, only in-frame clones are kept and a portion is missing. The data contain about 68,000 clones, roughly 88% of them singletons. This specimen consisted of CD4+ or CD8+ T cells sorted from blood, obtained in a trial of the OX40 agonist ivuxolimab. The chain uses TRBV4-2 and TRBJ2-7, with D possibly TRBD1 on 5 matching bases. The source of this sequence is an adult with an advanced solid tumor such as melanoma, head and neck, liver or kidney cancer. CDR3 DNA sequence: TGTGCCAGCAGCCAAGAACCAGGGAAGGCCGAGCAGTACTTC. It codes for CASSQEPGKAEQYF.